The 3 T cell receptor beta chains listed next were all sequenced from one sample in a study of post-analysis software for immune sequencing data (dated by TCRdb to between 2014 and 2017). Broad study findings and their caveats: Four to six TRBV segments, including TRBV5-6, TRBV5-1 and TRBV20-1, were significantly more frequent in patients than controls.

Libraries were prepared through PCR. These reads were obtained on an Illumina HiSeq 2500. Unique molecular identifiers were incorporated into TCR beta cDNA libraries to reduce PCR and sequencing biases. TCRdb passed the public sequencing reads through fastp at Q25 and MiXCR, retaining productive beta sequences. Duplicate CDR3 protein sequences are folded into a single record with the most common DNA and genes. The sample includes approximately 730,000 distinct CDR3 sequences, with about 45% observed a single time. Just under 5% of the sample rests with the top ten. Which antigens these TCRs recognize remains unknown. The sample was blood. These TCRs come from a girl aged 5 to 17 with multiple sclerosis.

The rearrangement joins TRBV29-1 to TRBJ2-3, with D maybe TRBD2 (6 bases). Germline V CDR1 and CDR2: SQVTM, ANQGSEA. V dropped 5 bases and J dropped 4 bases, with 10 bases sitting between them. The CDR3 sequence is 12 residues long. For the CDR3, the DNA is TGCAGCGTTACCGGGGAGGCAGATACGCAGTATTTT. Residues: CSVTGEADTQYF.

The CDR3 is CASSTRTASTDTQYF. The CDR3 DNA reads as TGTGCCAGCAGCACCCGGACGGCTAGCACAGATACGCAGTATTTT. The V and J genes are TRBV11-2 and TRBJ2-3; D is unresolved. CDR3 size: 15 residues. Germline V lookup: CDR1 SGHAT, CDR2 FQNNGV. V shed 5 bases and J shed 0 bases, with 12 bases lying between them.

The V call is TRBV12-3 or TRBV12-4, the J call TRBJ2-1; 11 nucleotides agree with TRBD2. The CDR3 sequence is 15 residues long. Trimming removed 3 bases from V and 4 bases from J; junction bases left unmatched: 2. This CDR3 is CASSFRLAGYNEQFF. CDR3 in DNA: TGTGCCAGCAGTTTCAGACTAGCGGGATACAATGAGCAGTTCTTC.